This entry features one T cell receptor (beta chain) sequence. RNA transcripts were the template for amplifying TCR beta CDR3 regions. The study used the HTBI primer set for a first-round RT-PCR of the TCR CDR3. TCRdb independently ran MiXCR on the multiplex PCR reads; one entry per CDR3 protein. The data hold 370,000 or so distinct CDR3 sequences, with roughly 13% observed a single time. The data were taken from a study of T cells in Graves' hyperthyroidism and ophthalmopathy. CDR1 is SGDLS, CDR2 YYNGEE, per germline. The trim removed 2 bases at V and 7 bases at J, leaving 3 bases unmatched. This CDR3 is 15 amino acids long. Patients were excluded for uncontrolled infection, other autoimmune disease, pregnancy or lactation. Thyroid ultrasound and orbital computed tomography, with clinical symptoms and serum thyroxine and TRAb, informed diagnoses. The sample of blood was obtained at first hyperthyroidism diagnosis (before any ophthalmopathy symptoms). PBMCs stemmed from more than 7.5 ml fresh peripheral blood.

Sequencing was done on a sample of blood. This sequence joins TRBV9 and TRBJ2-2, with 12 bases lining up with TRBD1. The origin of this receptor is a man aged 25 to 40 with Graves' hyperthyroidism that later progressed to Graves' ophthalmopathy. This CDR3 reads CASSVGQGAVGELFF. CDR3 in DNA: TGTGCCAGCAGCGTGGGACAGGGGGCCGTCGGGGAGCTGTTTTTT.